This T cell receptor (beta chain) originates from a study of blood T cell repertoires in COVID-19. As for the study in general: Material from acute and convalescent COVID-19 was sourced from the United States, Italy and Spain. Nucleic acid was either cDNA or gDNA, and it came from T cells, B-cell-depleted T cells, or PBMCs.

As originally analysed: How many nucleated cells were present was estimated from reference gene primer amplification. Using immunoSEQ multiplex PCR, the repertoire was profiled, and TCRdb retains in-frame clones only, with some absent. V and J calls and clone size are given by that table; D and trimming were obtained from the DNA. The sample has 90,000 to 110,000 clones, about 87% seen once. This TCR was sampled from a human donor in a cohort sampled during active COVID-19. Sequencing was carried out using peripheral blood.

The CDR3 region is CASSSGQYSNQPQHF. The DNA for the CDR3 is TGTGCCAGCAGCTCCGGACAGTATAGCAATCAGCCCCAGCATTTT. V usage is TRBV6-5 and J usage is TRBJ1-5, with TRBD1 as a possible D gene (6 bases). This CDR3 is 15 amino acids long. V lost 6 bases and J 0 bases, leaving 12 bases between the germline ends. Germline V gene data show CDR1 as MNHEY and CDR2 as SVGAGI.